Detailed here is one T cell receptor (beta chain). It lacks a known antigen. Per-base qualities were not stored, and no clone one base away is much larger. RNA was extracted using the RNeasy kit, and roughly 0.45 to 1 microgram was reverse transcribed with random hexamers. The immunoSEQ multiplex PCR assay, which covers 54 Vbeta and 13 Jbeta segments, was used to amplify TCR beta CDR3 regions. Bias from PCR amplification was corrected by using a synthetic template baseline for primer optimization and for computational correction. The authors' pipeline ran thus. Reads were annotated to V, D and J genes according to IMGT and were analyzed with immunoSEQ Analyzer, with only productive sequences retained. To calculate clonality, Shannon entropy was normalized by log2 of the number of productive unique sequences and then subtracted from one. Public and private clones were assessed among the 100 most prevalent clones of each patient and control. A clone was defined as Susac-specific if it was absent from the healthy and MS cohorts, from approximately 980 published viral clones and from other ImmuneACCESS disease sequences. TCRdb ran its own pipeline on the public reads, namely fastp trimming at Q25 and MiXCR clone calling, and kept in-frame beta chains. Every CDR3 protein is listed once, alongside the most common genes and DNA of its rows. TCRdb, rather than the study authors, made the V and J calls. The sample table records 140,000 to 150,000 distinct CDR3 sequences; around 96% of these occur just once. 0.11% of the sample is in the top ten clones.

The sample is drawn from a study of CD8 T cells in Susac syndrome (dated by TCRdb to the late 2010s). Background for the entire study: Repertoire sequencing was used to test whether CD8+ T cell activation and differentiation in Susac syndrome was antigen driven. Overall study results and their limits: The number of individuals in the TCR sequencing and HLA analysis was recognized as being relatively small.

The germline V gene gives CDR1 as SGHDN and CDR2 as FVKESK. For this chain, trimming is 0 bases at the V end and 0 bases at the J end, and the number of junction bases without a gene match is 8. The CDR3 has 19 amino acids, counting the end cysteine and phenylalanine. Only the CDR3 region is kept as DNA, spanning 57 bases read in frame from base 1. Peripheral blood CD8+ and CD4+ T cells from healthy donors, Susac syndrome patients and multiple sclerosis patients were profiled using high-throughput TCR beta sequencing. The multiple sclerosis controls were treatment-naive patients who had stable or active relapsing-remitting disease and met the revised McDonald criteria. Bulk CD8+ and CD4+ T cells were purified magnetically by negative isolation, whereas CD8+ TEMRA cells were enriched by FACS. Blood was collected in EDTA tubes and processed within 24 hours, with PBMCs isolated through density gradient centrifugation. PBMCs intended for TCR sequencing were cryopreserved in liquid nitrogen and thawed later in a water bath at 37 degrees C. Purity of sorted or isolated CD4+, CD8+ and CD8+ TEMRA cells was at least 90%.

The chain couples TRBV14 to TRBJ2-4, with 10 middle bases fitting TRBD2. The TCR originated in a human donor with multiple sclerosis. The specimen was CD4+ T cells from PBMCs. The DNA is TGTGCCAGCAGCCAAGATAATAGCGGGGGGTCCCTAGCCAAAAACATTCAGTACTTC. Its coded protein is CASSQDNSGGSLAKNIQYF.